The 20 T cell receptor beta chains reported below all come from one sample, sequenced in a study of technical replicates of blood from a handful of donors. Sequencing used immunoSEQ multiplex PCR; TCRdb keeps in-frame clones, though not all of them. This sample has roughly 76,000 clones, with 90% to 95% found just once. Sequenced sample: T cells isolated from PBMCs. Every receptor here comes from a human donor in good health.

The rearrangement links TRBV6-1 to TRBJ2-7; the match to TRBD1 covers 7 bases. Germline CDR1 MNHNS, CDR2 SASEGT. J gave up 4 bases and V 6 bases, and 6 bases lay outside the gene matches. CDR3 size: 13 residues. The CDR3 bases are TGTGCCAGCAGACAGGGGTTAGGATACGAGCAGTACTTC. It codes for CASRQGLGYEQYF.

V and J are TRBV4-1 and TRBJ2-2, with D perhaps TRBD2 (6 bases). Germline-derived CDR1 and CDR2 are MGHRA and YSYEKL. Trimming took off 2 bases at V and 4 bases at J, with 14 bases between the two ends. This CDR3 region has 16 residues. The CDR3: CASSQHFGGGTGELFF. The CDR3 nucleotides are TGCGCCAGCAGCCAACACTTTGGGGGAGGCACCGGGGAGCTGTTTTTT.

This chain joins TRBV6-5 and TRBJ2-1, with 10 bases aligning to TRBD1. CDR3 length: 14 residues. Germline-derived CDR1 and CDR2 are MNHEY and SVGAGI. J lost 6 bases, V lost 6 bases, and 5 bases had no gene match. The CDR3 nucleotides read TGTGCCAGCAGGCCGGGACAGGGGTCCAATGAGCAGTTCTTC. Protein sequence: CASRPGQGSNEQFF.

V usage is TRBV7-9 and J usage is TRBJ1-5; D is possibly TRBD1 (6 bases). The CDR3 is made up of 15 amino acids. Trimming removed 1 base at V and 6 bases at J, with 13 bases between. Germline V CDR1 and CDR2: SEHNR, FQNEAQ (reference sequence). DNA for the CDR3: TGTGCCAGCAGCTTAGGTTGGGGGCAGACTCAGCCCCAGCATTTT. Translation: CASSLGWGQTQPQHF.

J is TRBJ1-2 and V is TRBV4-1; D is unresolved. Trimming left V 1 base short and J 0 bases short, with 3 bases between. CDR3 length: 13 amino acids. Germline CDR1 MGHRA, CDR2 YSYEKL. CDR3 region: CASSQAANYGYTF. CDR3 DNA: TGCGCCAGCAGCCAAGCCGCTAACTATGGCTACACCTTC.

CDR3 sequence (DNA): TGTGCCAGCAGCATCCAAAACGCCGGGACAGGGGCCAAAAACATTCAGTACTTC. It translates to CASSIQNAGTGAKNIQYF. The J gene is TRBJ2-4, the V gene TRBV7-9; 9 bases map to TRBD1. V shed 5 bases and J 1 base; nucleotides not matched to a gene: 12. The CDR3 is 18 residues long. Germline V CDR1 and CDR2: SEHNR, FQNEAQ (reference sequence).

The rearrangement uses TRBV6-5 and TRBJ2-7; 11 bases match TRBD2. With V trimmed by 9 bases and J by 3 bases, 7 bases remained unmatched. The CDR3 consists of 14 residues. The V gene's germline CDR1 is MNHEY and CDR2 SVGAGI. DNA of the CDR3: TGTGCCAGTGCACTAGCGGGAGTAGTCTACGAGCAGTACTTC. Amino acids: CASALAGVVYEQYF.

J is TRBJ1-4 and V is TRBV6-6; 11 bases are shared with TRBD1. V dropped 4 bases and J dropped 6; count of bases not matched to a gene: 4. Germline V gene lookup returns CDR1 MNHNY and CDR2 SVGAGI (reference sequence). The CDR3 covers 15 residues. The CDR3 spells CASSSTGQGDEKLFF. DNA for the CDR3: TGTGCCAGCAGTTCTACGGGACAGGGGGATGAAAAACTGTTTTTT.

The chain has TRBV7-9 and TRBJ2-7; TRBD2 agrees at 7 bases. Losses at the gene ends were 5 bases for V and 3 bases for J; bases not matched to a gene: 10. The CDR3 is made up of 15 amino acids. Germline V gene lookup returns CDR1 SEHNR and CDR2 FQNEAQ (reference sequence). For the CDR3, the DNA is TGTGCCAGCAGCCGCCGGGAGGCGACTAACTACGAGCAGTACTTC. Protein sequence: CASSRREATNYEQYF.

The J gene is TRBJ2-3, the V gene TRBV6-5; 9 bases are shared with TRBD2. Trimming at V came to 3 bases and at J to 7 bases, leaving 5 bases not matched to a gene. The CDR3 is made up of 14 amino acids. Germline values: CDR1 MNHEY, CDR2 SVGAGI. CDR3 protein: CASSYRGGAYTQYF. DNA for the CDR3: TGTGCCAGCAGTTATCGCGGGGGGGCGTATACGCAGTATTTT.

This clone was picked up one time. The chain couples TRBV6-5 to TRBJ2-1, with TRBD1 matching over 8 bases. The ends lost 6 bases at V and 4 bases at J; junction bases unmatched: 8. The germline V gene encodes CDR1 MNHEY and CDR2 SVGAGI. The CDR3 consists of 15 residues. The CDR3 coding sequence is TGTGCCAGCAGCCGCCCCCAGGGGGCATACAATGAGCAGTTCTTC. Encoded protein: CASSRPQGAYNEQFF.

The gene calls are TRBV7-9 and TRBJ2-7, with D possibly being TRBD2 (6 bases). This CDR3 has 19 residues. Germline CDR1 SEHNR, CDR2 FQNEAQ (reference sequence). V lost 5 bases and J lost 0, with 26 bases in between. DNA for the CDR3: TGTGCCAGCAGCCCGCCATTCCTCGGAGGGAACGGTCACTCCTACGAGCAGTACTTC. It codes for CASSPPFLGGNGHSYEQYF. The full variable domain, completed using reference TRBV7-9 and TRBJ2-7, is DTGVSQNPRHKITKRGQNVTFRCDPISEHNRLYWYRQTLGQGPEFLTYFQNEAQLEKSRLLSDRFSAERPKGSFSTLEIQRTEQGDSAMYLCASSPPFLGGNGHSYEQYFGPGTRLTVT.

The gene calls are TRBV5-1 and TRBJ2-3; TRBD2 might be the D (6 bases). Trimming shortened V by 4 bases and J by 0 bases, and 12 bases separated the two germline ends. The V gene's germline CDR1 is SGHRS and CDR2 YFSETQ. There are 15 residues in the CDR3. CDR3 in amino acids: CASSRTTPSTDTQYF. The CDR3 DNA is TGCGCCAGCAGCCGGACTACCCCTAGCACAGATACGCAGTATTTT.

V gene TRBV30 combines with J gene TRBJ2-5; D possibly corresponds to TRBD2 (6 bases). This CDR3 region has 12 residues. Trimming cost V 5 bases and J 5 bases, with 12 bases left between them. Germline lookup yields CDR1 GTSNPN and CDR2 SVGIG (reference sequence). DNA for the CDR3: TGTGCCTGGGACACGGGAGACGAGACCCAGTACTTC. Amino acids: CAWDTGDETQYF.

This chain connects TRBV19 to TRBJ1-5; D gene uncertain. Between the trimmed V and J ends, which lost 4 bases and 2 bases, there was a span of 18 bases. There are 17 residues in the CDR3. In germline, CDR1 is LNHDA, CDR2 SQIVND (reference sequence). The CDR3 region is CASSTRGGRGGNQPQHF. The CDR3 DNA follows: TGTGCCAGTAGTACCCGAGGAGGAAGAGGAGGCAATCAGCCCCAGCATTTT.

This clone showed up just once. V gene TRBV7-2 combines with J gene TRBJ1-1; a weak D match, TRBD1 (6 bases). Germline CDR1 reads SGHTA; CDR2 reads FQGNSA. V shed 5 bases and J shed 4 bases, with 14 bases lying between them. The CDR3 runs to 14 residues. The CDR3 loop is CASSARQASTEAFF. DNA of the CDR3: TGTGCCAGCAGCGCCCGACAGGCGAGCACTGAAGCTTTCTTT. The complete variable domain, with remaining parts taken from reference TRBV7-2 and TRBJ1-1, reads GAGVSQSPSNKVTEKGKDVELRCDPISGHTALYWYRQSLGQGLEFLIYFQGNSAPDKSGLPSDRFSAERTGGSVSTLTIQRTQQEDSAVYLCASSARQASTEAFFGQGTRLTVV.

The gene calls are TRBV10-1 and TRBJ2-2; D remains unclear. In germline, CDR1 is WNHNN, CDR2 SYGVQD (reference sequence). The V end was cut by 10 bases, the J end by 1 base, with 7 bases between. The CDR3 spans 12 residues. DNA of the CDR3: TGCGCCACCAGACAGAACACCGGGGAGCTGTTTTTT. Protein product: CATRQNTGELFF.

The chain is built from TRBV7-9 and TRBJ2-3, with 7 bases lining up with TRBD2. The CDR3 totals 17 residues. Germline CDR1 is SEHNR and CDR2 is FQNEAQ (reference sequence). Germline trimming cut 3 bases from V and 3 bases from J; bases unmatched to any gene: 12. Here the CDR3 DNA reads TGTGCCAGCAGCTTGGGAGTAGGGCGGGGGTTAACAGATACGCAGTATTTT. It specifies CASSLGVGRGLTDTQYF.

The CDR3 region has the DNA TGTGCCATCAGCTTATCAACTACCTATGAGCAGTTCTTC. It codes for CAISLSTTYEQFF. The chain links TRBV10-3 to TRBJ2-1; no clear D. Germline CDR1 ENHRY, CDR2 SYGVKD. CDR3 length: 13 amino acids. V lost 6 bases, J lost 8 bases, and 14 bases lay in between.

The chain has TRBV14 and TRBJ2-7; D perhaps matches TRBD2 (6 bases). V lost 1 base, J lost 4 bases, and 11 bases lay in between. Germline CDR1 reads SGHDN; CDR2 reads FVKESK. The CDR3 has 14 amino acids. The CDR3 sequence is CASSQVGGRYEQYF. DNA of the CDR3: TGTGCCAGCAGCCAAGTCGGGGGACGATACGAGCAGTACTTC.